The 23 T cell receptor beta chains given below trace back to one sample, sequenced in a study of blood T cell repertoires in COVID-19. The data were produced by immunoSEQ multiplex PCR, yet TCRdb's version contains in-frame clones alone and is incomplete. The sample lists roughly 270,000 clones; roughly 80% were seen once. The sample comprised PBMCs or T cells enriched from blood (not recorded which). These receptor sequences come from a man in his forties who had been exposed to COVID-19.

V gene TRBV7-8 combines with J gene TRBJ2-3; D remains ambiguous. The CDR3 sequence is 13 residues long. V was clipped by 7 bases and J by 1 base, with 9 bases between them. Germline CDR1 and CDR2: SGHVS and FQNEAQ. CDR3 in amino acids: CASTSSGTDTQYF. Written as DNA, the CDR3 is TGTGCCAGCACCTCCTCCGGCACAGATACGCAGTATTTT.

The CDR3 loop is CASSLPGVNEQFF. In nucleotides, the CDR3 is TGCGCCAGCAGCCTCCCAGGGGTCAATGAGCAGTTCTTC. The V and J genes are TRBV4-1 and TRBJ2-1; tentatively, D is TRBD1 (6 bases). This CDR3 is built from 13 residues. The V end lost 4 bases, the J end lost 6 bases, and 10 bases lay between the germline ends. The germline V gene has CDR1 MGHRA and CDR2 YSYEKL.

The rearrangement joins TRBV6-1 to TRBJ2-3; 7 bases are a match to TRBD2. With V trimmed by 2 bases and J by 3 bases, 8 bases remained unmatched. The CDR3 is 16 amino acids. In germline, CDR1 is MNHNS, CDR2 SASEGT. The DNA for the CDR3 is TGTGCCAGCAGTGAACTGGGAGGGCTCGGTACAGATACGCAGTATTTT. Its protein product is CASSELGGLGTDTQYF.

The chain carries TRBV10-3 and TRBJ1-1, with TRBD1 matching over 7 bases. This CDR3 is 15 amino acids long. J was trimmed by 2 bases and V by 0 bases; bases with no gene match: 3. Looked up from germline, CDR1 is ENHRY and CDR2 is SYGVKD. CDR3 sequence reads: CAISESTGRNTEAFF. CDR3 bases: TGTGCCATCAGTGAGTCGACAGGGAGAAACACTGAAGCTTTCTTT.

This clone was observed a few times. The chain couples TRBV11-2 to TRBJ2-7; TRBD1 might be the D (5 bases). The germline gives CDR1 SGHAT, CDR2 FQNNGV. The CDR3 totals 19 residues. The germline V and J ends were trimmed by 6 bases and 3 bases, with 30 bases remaining between them. The CDR3 nucleotides are TGTGCCAGCAGACCAGATCATTTGCTCACAGGCCCCCTAAGCTACGAGCAGTACTTC. It specifies CASRPDHLLTGPLSYEQYF.

The V gene is TRBV30, the J gene TRBJ2-1; D is uncertain. The germline V gene has CDR1 GTSNPN and CDR2 SVGIG (reference sequence). The V end was cut by 3 bases, the J end by 15 bases, with 18 bases between. CDR3 length: 12 residues. CDR3 residues: CAWRESMSPVFF. Written as DNA, the CDR3 is TGTGCCTGGAGGGAGTCTATGAGTCCGGTGTTCTTC. Full variable domain (outside the CDR3, taken from reference TRBV30 and TRBJ2-1): SQTIHQWPATLVQPVGSPLSLECTVEGTSNPNLYWYRQAAGRGLQLLFYSVGIGQISSEVPQNLSASRPQDRQFILSSKKLLLSDSGFYLCAWRESMSPVFFGPGTRLTVL.

This chain links TRBV3-1 (or the pseudogene TRBV3-2) with TRBJ1-3, with D unresolved. V lost 3 bases, J lost 7 bases, and 10 bases lay in between. The CDR3 runs to 13 residues. Germline CDR1 reads LGHDT; CDR2 reads YNNKEL (reference sequence). CDR3 region: CASSQTLRNTIYF. The DNA for the CDR3 is TGTGCCAGCAGCCAGACTCTGAGGAACACCATATATTTT.

CDR3: CARPGQTTYEQYF. Here the CDR3 DNA reads TGTGCCAGACCGGGACAGACAACCTACGAGCAGTACTTC. The chain couples TRBV19 to TRBJ2-7, with 7 bases matching TRBD1. Per the germline V gene, CDR1 is LNHDA and CDR2 is SQIVND (reference sequence). V lost 9 bases to trimming and J lost 2 bases; unmatched junction nucleotides: 7. This CDR3 has 13 amino acids.

The chain is built from TRBV4-2 and TRBJ2-2, with D uncertain. The length of the CDR3 is 14 residues. Germline lookup yields CDR1 LGHNA and CDR2 YNFKEQ. V lost 0 bases, J lost 7 bases, and 9 bases lay in between. The CDR3 spells CASSQDGFDGELFF. Written as DNA, the CDR3 is TGTGCCAGCAGCCAAGATGGCTTTGACGGGGAGCTGTTTTTT.

The chain links TRBV12-3 or TRBV12-4 to TRBJ2-7; D gene uncertain. The CDR3 length is 11 residues. Deletions cut 5 bases from V and 5 bases from J, with 7 bases between. CDR3 sequence reads: CASSLLHEQYF. For the CDR3, the DNA is TGTGCCAGCAGTCTACTACACGAGCAGTACTTC.

This clone is a singleton in its sample. The V gene is TRBV12-3 or TRBV12-4, the J gene TRBJ1-2; D might be TRBD1 (6 bases). V lost 3 bases, J lost 6 bases, and 11 bases lay in between. This CDR3 has 13 residues. CDR3 in amino acids: CASSFMGADGYTF. CDR3 coding DNA: TGTGCCAGCAGTTTCATGGGGGCAGATGGCTACACCTTC.

The V and J genes are TRBV30 and TRBJ1-2; D is uncertain. CDR1 GTSNPN and CDR2 SVGIG come from the germline V gene (reference sequence). The CDR3 runs to 12 residues. Deletions cut 5 bases from V and 8 bases from J, with 15 bases between. In nucleotides, the CDR3 is TGTGCCTGGGAGGGCCCAAGGGAGGGCTACACCTTC. Its protein is CAWEGPREGYTF.

Many counts were recorded for this clone. The V call is TRBV2, the J call TRBJ2-7; 12 bases line up with TRBD2. This CDR3 is built from 15 residues. The V segment lost 2 bases and the J segment 2 bases; nucleotides outside the gene matches: 1. CDR1 is SNHLY and CDR2 is FYNNEI in the germline V gene. In nucleotides, the CDR3 is TGTGCCAGCAGTGAATGGACTAGCGGGGCCTACGAGCAGTACTTC. As protein: CASSEWTSGAYEQYF. Full variable domain (rest looked up from reference TRBV2 and TRBJ2-7): EPEVTQTPSHQVTQMGQEVILRCVPISNHLYFYWYRQILGQKVEFLVSFYNNEISEKSEIFDDQFSVERPDGSNFTLKIRSTKLEDSAMYFCASSEWTSGAYEQYFGPGTRLTVT.

V is TRBV5-1 and J is TRBJ1-2, with TRBD1 identical over 7 bases. Germline values: CDR1 SGHRS, CDR2 YFSETQ. This CDR3 region has 14 residues. With V trimmed by 0 bases and J by 7 bases, 6 bases remained unmatched. The CDR3 bases are TGCGCCAGCAGCTTGGCGGCGAGACAGGGTGGCTACACCTTC. It codes for CASSLAARQGGYTF.

The chain recombines TRBV6-2 or TRBV6-3 with TRBJ2-5; D may be TRBD2 (5 bases). Trimming removed 0 bases at V and 3 bases at J, with 14 bases between. In germline, CDR1 is MNHEY, CDR2 SVGEGT. The CDR3 contains 16 residues. CDR3 in amino acids: CASSYSIWEPEETQYF. For the CDR3, the DNA is TGTGCCAGCAGTTACTCGATCTGGGAGCCGGAAGAGACCCAGTACTTC.

The chain carries TRBV7-3 and TRBJ2-1; perhaps TRBD1 as D (6 bases). This CDR3 is built from 14 residues. Trimming stripped 5 bases from V and 4 bases from J, with 12 bases between. The V gene's germline CDR1 is SGHTA and CDR2 FQGTGA. The CDR3 bases are TGTGCCAGCAGCGTACAGGGTACGTACAATGAGCAGTTCTTC. Its protein is CASSVQGTYNEQFF.

The chain uses TRBV6-5 and TRBJ2-5, with D perhaps TRBD2 (5 bases). The CDR3 is made up of 13 amino acids. Germline assignment: CDR1 MNHEY and CDR2 SVGAGI. V was shortened by 9 bases and J by 7 bases, with 18 bases between the two germline ends. CDR3 nucleotides: TGTGCCAGTCAGTTAAACCGGGGTGGGACCCAGTACTTC. Its translation is CASQLNRGGTQYF.

The gene calls are TRBV6-5 and TRBJ2-7, with a tentative D call TRBD1 (5 bases). The CDR3 extends over 14 amino acids. In germline, CDR1 is MNHEY, CDR2 SVGAGI. V was shortened by 5 bases and J by 5 bases, with 16 bases between the two germline ends. CDR3: CASSTGWEGDEQYF. Here the CDR3 DNA reads TGTGCCAGCAGTACCGGGTGGGAAGGGGACGAGCAGTACTTC.

This chain links TRBV12-3 or TRBV12-4 with TRBJ2-7, with unresolved D. V lost 5 bases and J lost 4, with 6 bases in between. This CDR3 has 11 residues. This CDR3 reads CASSTPYEQYF. CDR3 in DNA: TGTGCCAGCAGTACTCCTTACGAGCAGTACTTC.

The chain carries TRBV11-2 and TRBJ1-1; 9 nucleotides line up with TRBD1. Looked up from germline, CDR1 is SGHAT and CDR2 is FQNNGV. The CDR3 covers 16 residues. With V trimmed by 2 bases and J by 1 base, 5 bases remained unmatched. For the CDR3, the DNA is TGTGCCAGCAGCTTACTAACAGGGGGCCAGAACACTGAAGCTTTCTTT. The encoded protein is CASSLLTGGQNTEAFF.

This clone was seen only once. The chain carries TRBV9 and TRBJ1-1, with a weak D call TRBD1 (5 bases). The V end was cut by 7 bases, the J end by 0 bases, with 16 bases between. Germline CDR1 reads SGDLS; CDR2 reads YYNGEE. This CDR3 spans 15 amino acids. DNA of the CDR3: TGTGCCAGCTCGCCGGGGGAAAGAATGAACACTGAAGCTTTCTTT. Translated, it gives CASSPGERMNTEAFF.

The rearrangement links TRBV29-1 to TRBJ1-1; the match to TRBD1 covers 7 bases. CDR3 length: 12 residues. J lost 7 bases, V lost 7 bases, and 9 bases had no gene match. Germline-derived CDR1 and CDR2 are SQVTM and ANQGSEA. The CDR3 DNA is TGCAGCGCCCGAGAGGGGGCGCGTGAAGCTTTCTTT. It specifies CSAREGAREAFF.

The chain couples TRBV27 to TRBJ2-1; TRBD1 is a possible D gene (5 bases). The CDR3 consists of 16 residues. CDR1 and CDR2 (germline): MNHEY, SMNVEV (reference sequence). Trimming shortened V by 4 bases and J by 3 bases, and 16 bases separated the two germline ends. Here the CDR3 reads CASSSVDSPLYNEQFF. The CDR3 DNA reads as TGTGCCAGCAGTTCCGTTGACAGTCCCCTCTACAATGAGCAGTTCTTC.